This T cell receptor beta chain derives from a study of T cells after yellow fever vaccination (dated by TCRdb to between 2018 and 2020). Broadly, across the study: Libraries from fractions with low cell numbers were prepared with the SMART-Seq v4 Ultra Low Input RNA kit. To track T-cell clones before and after primary and booster YFV17D yellow fever vaccination, bulk TCR alpha and beta repertoires were sequenced longitudinally. Two healthy male donors, one aged 18 to 29 and one aged 30 to 39 years, made up the cohort. Blood samples were taken at several timepoints before and after primary and secondary immunization, and bulk PBMC replicates and cell subsets were isolated.

The treatment or condition label of this sample denotes: live attenuated yellow fever vaccine strain. Two biological replicates of bulk PBMCs were collected at each blood-draw timepoint. PBMCs were isolated from peripheral blood using a standard Ficoll-Paque protocol. RNA was extracted with TriZol from bulk PBMCs, CD4 and CD8 fractions, and dextramer-positive and dextramer-negative fractions. Results and caveats for the whole study, not just this receptor: Compared with the primary T-cell response, the secondary T-cell response was weaker but faster, peaking on day 5 rather than day 15. Most clones expanded after primary vaccination were re-detected after the booster (96% of CD4 and around 88% of CD8), suggesting broad memory maintenance. Computational filtering was needed because FACS-sorted repertoires could contain abundant contaminating clonotypes from the bulk population. Only two donors were included in the study, so the extent to which the findings can be generalized is limited. A small fraction of clonotypes appeared in both the CD4 and CD8 compartments, likely as a result of convergent recombination.

Via the germline V gene (reference sequence), CDR1 is LNHNV and CDR2 YYDKDF. There are 16 amino acids in the CDR3, from cysteine to phenylalanine inclusive. Only the CDR3 part of the read is kept: 48 bases, read in frame from the first base. V loses 1 base, J loses 8 bases, and the germline ends lie 18 bases apart. TCR cDNA was synthesized by 5'RACE template switching, which introduced a universal primer site and unique molecular identifiers. Priming for cDNA synthesis came from both the TCR alpha and TCR beta constant segments. Library amplification involved two PCR steps, and the second step added sample barcodes and sequencing adapters. Sequencing of libraries was done on Illumina HiSeq 2500 (2x100 bp) or NovaSeq (2x150 bp). Per the authors' processing: MIGEC was used to demultiplex reads and collapse the reads into UMI consensus sequences, and MiXCR was used for V(D)J alignment. Vaccine-responding clonotypes were identified with edgeR using replicate PBMC samples, with FDR below 0.01 and a log2 fold change above 5 up to day 15 being required. Each bulk clonotype received a CD4 or CD8 identity based on whether the sequenced CD4 or CD8 repertoire contained that clonotype at higher abundance. TCRdb took the public reads, trimmed them with fastp at Q25, ran MiXCR for clone calling and kept in-frame beta chains. Identical CDR3 protein sequences are pooled into one entry, listed with their most common genes and DNA. TCRdb's processing, not the authors', yielded these V and J calls. Recorded for this sample are approximately 510,000 distinct CDR3 sequences; 20% to 25% of them occurred a single time. The ten largest account for approximately 16% of the sample.

Note on this clonotype: The specificity of this receptor is unknown. There are no base qualities to consult, and no much larger clone falls within one base.

The chain is assembled from TRBV15 and TRBJ2-1; the D match is possibly TRBD1 or TRBD2, with 5 bases aligned in each. The TCR sequence derives from a young man who received the YFV17D yellow fever vaccine. The material sequenced was PBMCs, taken 20 to 25 days after the first yellow fever vaccination. The CDR3 region reads CATSRARDGEGYEQFF. In nucleotides, the sequence is TGTGCCACCAGCAGAGCTCGGGACGGTGAGGGCTATGAGCAGTTCTTC.